This TCR beta chain was identified in a study of shared clonotypes between healthy human individuals. About the study: Donor composition was a couple of women and three men, aged 18 to 49. Study conclusions and caveats: Few donors restricted represented genetic and exposure-history diversity. Roughly 4.7% was the fraction of naive CD4 clonotypes found shared across a few donors.

V was trimmed by 3 bases and J by 3 bases, leaving 8 bases between them. In germline, CDR1 is SGHVS, CDR2 FNYEAQ. The CDR3 is 13 amino acids. Only CD45RO-negative cells positively selected for CCR7 counted as naive CD8 cells, so terminally differentiated effector memory CD45RA+ cells were excluded. The donor cohort consisted entirely of Caucasian adults residing in Nashville, Tennessee. TCRdb's copy holds only in-frame clones and misses some; the assay was immunoSEQ multiplex PCR. The table records around 2.1 million clones, 90% to 95% of them present only once. As to this clone: As yet, its antigen is unknown. Within the sample, other DNA sequences also encode this same CDR3.

The clonotype was recovered from a man in his late teens or twenties in good health. Some clones in this sample may be carry-over from other donors' samples. Specimen: naive CD8+ T cells from PBMCs. This chain links TRBV7-6 with TRBJ2-5, with D maybe TRBD1 (6 bases). The CDR3 spells CASSLDREETQYF. The DNA for the CDR3 is TGTGCCAGCAGCTTGGACAGAGAAGAGACCCAGTACTTC.